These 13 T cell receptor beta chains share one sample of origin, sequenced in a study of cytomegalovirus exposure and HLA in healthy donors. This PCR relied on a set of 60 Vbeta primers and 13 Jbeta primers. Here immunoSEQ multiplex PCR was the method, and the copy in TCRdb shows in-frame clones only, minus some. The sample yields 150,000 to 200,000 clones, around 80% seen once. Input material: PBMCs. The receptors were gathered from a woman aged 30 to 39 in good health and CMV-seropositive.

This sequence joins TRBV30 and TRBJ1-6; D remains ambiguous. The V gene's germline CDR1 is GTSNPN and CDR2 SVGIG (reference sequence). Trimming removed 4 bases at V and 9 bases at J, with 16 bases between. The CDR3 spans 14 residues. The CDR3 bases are TGTGCCTGGACGGGAGGAGGGTTAGGTTCACCCCTCCACTTT. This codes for CAWTGGGLGSPLHF. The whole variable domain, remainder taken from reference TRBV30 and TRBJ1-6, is SQTIHQWPATLVQPVGSPLSLECTVEGTSNPNLYWYRQAAGRGLQLLFYSVGIGQISSEVPQNLSASRPQDRQFILSSKKLLLSDSGFYLCAWTGGGLGSPLHFGNGTRLTVT.

Here the CDR3 DNA reads TGTGCCAGCAGCGAACCGGGACTAGTCCGCGATGAGCAGTTCTTC. Translated, it gives CASSEPGLVRDEQFF. This sequence joins TRBV6-1 and TRBJ2-1, with 8 bases that match TRBD2. From germline, CDR1 is MNHNS and CDR2 SASEGT. The V gene end was trimmed by 6 bases and the J gene end by 8 bases; junction bases not matched to a gene: 12. This CDR3 contains 15 residues.

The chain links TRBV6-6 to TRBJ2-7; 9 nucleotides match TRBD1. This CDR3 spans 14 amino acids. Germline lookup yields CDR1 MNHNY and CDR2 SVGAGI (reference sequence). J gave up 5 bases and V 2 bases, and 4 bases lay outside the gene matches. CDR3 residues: CASSYLQGANEQYF. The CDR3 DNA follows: TGTGCCAGCAGTTACCTACAGGGGGCAAACGAGCAGTACTTC.

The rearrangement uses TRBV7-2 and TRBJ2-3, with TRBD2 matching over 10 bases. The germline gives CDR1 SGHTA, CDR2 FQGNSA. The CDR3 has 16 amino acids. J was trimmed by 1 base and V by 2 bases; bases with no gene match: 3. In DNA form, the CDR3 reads TGTGCCAGCAGCTTATTCCTAGCGGGGGGCACAGATACGCAGTATTTT. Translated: CASSLFLAGGTDTQYF. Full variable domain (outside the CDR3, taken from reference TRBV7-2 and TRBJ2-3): GAGVSQSPSNKVTEKGKDVELRCDPISGHTALYWYRQSLGQGLEFLIYFQGNSAPDKSGLPSDRFSAERTGGSVSTLTIQRTQQEDSAVYLCASSLFLAGGTDTQYFGPGTRLTVL.

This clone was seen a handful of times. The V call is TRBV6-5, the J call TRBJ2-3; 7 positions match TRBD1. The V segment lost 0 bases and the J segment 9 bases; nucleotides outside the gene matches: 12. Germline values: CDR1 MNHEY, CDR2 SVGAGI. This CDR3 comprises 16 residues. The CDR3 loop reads CASSYSWTGEGGTQYF. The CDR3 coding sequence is TGTGCCAGCAGTTACTCCTGGACTGGAGAAGGGGGCACGCAGTATTTT.

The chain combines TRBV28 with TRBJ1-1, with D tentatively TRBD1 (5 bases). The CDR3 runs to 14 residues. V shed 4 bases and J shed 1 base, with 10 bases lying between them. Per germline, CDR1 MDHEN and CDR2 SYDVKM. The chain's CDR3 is CASSSPQGNTEAFF. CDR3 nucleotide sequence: TGTGCCAGCAGTTCCCCTCAGGGGAACACTGAAGCTTTCTTT.

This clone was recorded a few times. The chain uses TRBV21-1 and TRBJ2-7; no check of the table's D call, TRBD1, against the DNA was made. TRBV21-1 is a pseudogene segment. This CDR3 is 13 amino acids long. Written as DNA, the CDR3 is TGTGCCAGCAGCGAAGGGCCCCCATCCGAGCAGTACTTC. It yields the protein CASSEGPPSEQYF.

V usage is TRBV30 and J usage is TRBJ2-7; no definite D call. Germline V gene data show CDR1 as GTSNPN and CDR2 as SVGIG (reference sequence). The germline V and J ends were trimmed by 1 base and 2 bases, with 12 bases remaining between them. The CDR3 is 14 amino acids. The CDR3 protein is CAWSGGRLAYEQYF. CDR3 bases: TGTGCCTGGAGTGGTGGCAGGCTTGCCTACGAGCAGTACTTC.

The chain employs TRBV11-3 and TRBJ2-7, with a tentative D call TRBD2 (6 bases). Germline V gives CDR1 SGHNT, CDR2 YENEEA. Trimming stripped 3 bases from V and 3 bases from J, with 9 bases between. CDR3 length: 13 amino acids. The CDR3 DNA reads TGTGCCAGCAGCTTGAACGGGGGCTACGAGCAGTACTTC. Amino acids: CASSLNGGYEQYF.

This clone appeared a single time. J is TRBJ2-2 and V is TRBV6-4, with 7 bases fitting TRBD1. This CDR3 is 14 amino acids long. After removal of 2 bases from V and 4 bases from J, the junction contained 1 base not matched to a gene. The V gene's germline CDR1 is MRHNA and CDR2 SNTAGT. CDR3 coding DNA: TGTGCCAGCAGTGACGGGACAGCCACCGGGGAGCTGTTTTTT. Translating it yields CASSDGTATGELFF.

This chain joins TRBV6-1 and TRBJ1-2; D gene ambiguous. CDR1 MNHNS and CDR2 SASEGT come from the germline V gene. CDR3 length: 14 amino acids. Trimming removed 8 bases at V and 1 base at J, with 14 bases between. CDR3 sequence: CASRGLQDNYGYTF. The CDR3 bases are TGTGCCAGCCGAGGCCTCCAAGATAACTATGGCTACACCTTC.

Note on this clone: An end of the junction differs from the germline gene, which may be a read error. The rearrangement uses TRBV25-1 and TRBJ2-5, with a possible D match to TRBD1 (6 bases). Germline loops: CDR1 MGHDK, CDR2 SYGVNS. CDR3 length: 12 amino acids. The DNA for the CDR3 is TGTGCCAGCGGTGACAGGCTTGAGACCCAGTACTTC. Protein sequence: CASGDRLETQYF.

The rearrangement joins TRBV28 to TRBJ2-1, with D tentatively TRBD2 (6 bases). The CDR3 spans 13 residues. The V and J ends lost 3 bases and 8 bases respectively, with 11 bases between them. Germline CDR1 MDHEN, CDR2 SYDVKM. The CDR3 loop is CASSFRERDEQFF. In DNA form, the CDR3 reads TGTGCCAGCAGTTTTCGGGAGCGCGATGAGCAGTTCTTC.